Detailed here is one T cell receptor (beta chain). The antigen remains undetermined. One end of the junction is discordant with germline, which a read error may explain. This specimen belongs to a study of neurological immune-mediated disorders. General study findings and limits: The most TCR clonal expansion was seen in HTLV-1-associated myelopathy, and the least was seen in multiple sclerosis, which fell below healthy controls. None of the CDR3 amino acid sequences of expanded clones recurred across subjects, suggesting private repertoires in all groups.

CDR3 length equals 13 residues. Per germline, CDR1 LGHNA and CDR2 YSLEER. The authors made cDNA by 5'RACE with 10-nucleotide random UMIs. MiXCR was run by TCRdb on the 5' RACE reads, yielding one entry per CDR3 protein. The data show some 38,000 distinct CDR3 sequences, with approximately 5.1% seen just once and about 10% held by the top ten. Sequencing used CD4+ T cells from blood. This chain connects TRBV4-3 to TRBJ1-1; D is uncertain. This TCR was sampled from a man between 18 and 35 years old in good health. DNA for the CDR3: TGCGCCAGCAGCCTCGAAGGGAACAATGAAGCTTTCTTT. This codes for CASSLEGNNEAFF.